A selection of T cell receptor beta chains follows, all from one sample in a study of shared clonotypes between healthy human individuals. Profiled with immunoSEQ multiplex PCR; TCRdb holds only in-frame clones, not every one. The sample contains roughly 380,000 clones, about 96% of which appear only once. Sequencing was done on a sample of memory CD8+ T cells sorted from blood. The receptor source for this set is a man aged 30 to 45 in good health. Both conserved end residues are part of each CDR3. A D gene is named only where the DNA matches it firmly. A row's size may be missing; if present it is once, few, many or a size class.

v_call	clone_size	d_call	j_call	cdr3_nt	cdr3_aa
TRBV6-5	-	TRBD1	TRBJ2-1	TGTGCCAGCAGCCTGGGACAGGGTCTCTACAATGAGCAGTTCTTC	CASSLGQGLYNEQFF
TRBV4-1	-	TRBD2	TRBJ2-5	TGCGCCAGCAGCCAAGTGGCAGCGGGAGGTGGTAAGACCCAGTACTTC	CASSQVAAGGGKTQYF
TRBV19	once	TRBD1	TRBJ2-1	TGTGCCAGTCGAGGGCAGGGGGCCTCCGGGAGAGAGCAGTTCTTC	CASRGQGASGREQFF
TRBV18	-	-	TRBJ1-1	TGTGCCAGCTCACCGGGACAGAACACTGAAGCTTTCTTT	CASSPGQNTEAFF
TRBV11-2	-	-	TRBJ2-1	TGTGCCAGCAGCTTAGGGTATGAGCAGTTCTTC	CASSLGYEQFF
TRBV4-1	-	TRBD2	TRBJ2-3	TGCGCCAGCAGCCAAGTTACGTTTGCACTATGGGGGGAGGGCCATCATACGCAGTATTTT	CASSQVTFALWGEGHHTQYF
TRBV7-9	-	TRBD1	TRBJ1-6	TGTGCCAGCAGACTGACAGGGGAAAATTCACCCCTCCACTTT	CASRLTGENSPLHF
TRBV10-3	-	TRBD2	TRBJ2-2	TGTGCCTCCGGGGCTACTAGCGGGAGGGCGAACACCGGGGAGCTGTTTTTT	CASGATSGRANTGELFF
TRBV7-9	-	TRBD2	TRBJ2-7	TGTGCCAGCAGCTCCCGGGGGGGCCGCGAGCAGTACTTC	CASSSRGGREQYF
TRBV2	-	TRBD2	TRBJ2-3	TGTGCCAGCGGCCTTGGACTAGCGGCTTTCACAGATACGCAGTATTTT	CASGLGLAAFTDTQYF
TRBV6-6	-	TRBD2	TRBJ2-1	TGTGCCAGCAGTTACTCGCTAGCGGGAGTTTACAATGAGCAGTTCTTC	CASSYSLAGVYNEQFF
TRBV11-2	-	-	TRBJ1-4	TGTGCCAGCGGGCGAGGAGACCTAGCAACTAATGAAAAACTGTTTTTT	CASGRGDLATNEKLFF
TRBV10-3	few	TRBD2	TRBJ2-1	TGTGCCATCAGTGGGACTAGCGGCTCCTACAATGAGCAGTTCTTC	CAISGTSGSYNEQFF
TRBV27	-	-	TRBJ1-3	TGTGCCAGCCTCGGGACCGCCACTGGAAACACCATATATTTT	CASLGTATGNTIYF
TRBV9	-	-	TRBJ2-3	TGTGCCAGCAGCTCCCGAGACAGGTTATCTAGCACAGATACGCAGTATTTT	CASSSRDRLSSTDTQYF
TRBV11-3	-	-	TRBJ2-2	TGTGCCAGCAGCTTCTATAACACCGGGGAGCTGTTTTTT	CASSFYNTGELFF
TRBV11-2	-	TRBD2	TRBJ2-1	TGTGCCAGCAGCTTCACTAGCGGGAGTAACAATGAGCAGTTCTTC	CASSFTSGSNNEQFF
TRBV10-3	-	-	TRBJ1-1	TGTGCCATCATGAAGGGGACTGAAGCTTTCTTT	CAIMKGTEAFF
TRBV5-6	-	TRBD1	TRBJ2-2	TGTGCCAGCAGCTACTTGACAGGGGGCTACACCGGGGAGCTGTTTTTT	CASSYLTGGYTGELFF
TRBV28	-	-	TRBJ2-7	TGTGCCAGCAGTTCGTATGCCTACGAGCAGTACTTC	CASSSYAYEQYF
TRBV15	-	TRBD1	TRBJ2-7	TGTGCCACCAGCAGAGTTACGACAGGGCCCTACGAGCAGTACTTC	CATSRVTTGPYEQYF
TRBV15	-	TRBD2	TRBJ2-1	TGTGCCACCAGCAGAGGGACTAGCGGAAACAATGAGCAGTTCTTC	CATSRGTSGNNEQFF
TRBV6-6	once	-	TRBJ2-1	TGTGCCAGCAGAGTCCGGGACAACAATGAGCAGTTCTTC	CASRVRDNNEQFF
TRBV6-1	-	-	TRBJ2-2	TGTGCCAGCAGTGAATTGGGGACCGGGGAGCTGTTTTTT	CASSELGTGELFF
TRBV11-2	-	-	TRBJ2-7	TGTGCCAGCAGCTTAGTTTTAGCAAGAGCCTACGAGCAGTACTTC	CASSLVLARAYEQYF
TRBV29-1	-	-	TRBJ2-7	TGCAGCGTTTGTCGGACAGGGACTAGGGACGAGCAGTACTTC	CSVCRTGTRDEQYF
TRBV30	-	TRBD2	TRBJ2-7	TGTGCCTGCCGCCCCAGGGCCAAGGGACTAGCCCACGAGCAGTACTTC	CACRPRAKGLAHEQYF
TRBV9	-	-	TRBJ1-3	TGTGCCAGCAGCCCTCAGGGAAACACCATATATTTT	CASSPQGNTIYF
TRBV28	-	TRBD2	TRBJ2-7	TGTGCCAGCAGTTCGATGACTAGCGGGAAGGAGCAGTACTTC	CASSSMTSGKEQYF
TRBV19	-	TRBD2	TRBJ2-3	TGTGCCAGTAGTCCAGGACTAGCGGGAGCTAGCACAGATACGCAGTATTTT	CASSPGLAGASTDTQYF